Listed below are T cell receptor beta chains from one sample, sequenced in a study of T cells in localized non-small cell lung cancer. Using immunoSEQ multiplex PCR, the repertoire was profiled, and TCRdb retains in-frame clones only, with some absent. The top ten hold 20% of the sample, which has about 77,000 clones, roughly 91% seen once. The sequences come from peripheral blood, collected before any cancer treatment. These TCRs come from a woman aged 35-70 years with stage I squamous cell lung carcinoma. CDR3s include the opening cysteine and the closing phenylalanine or tryptophan. D genes are given only for firm matches. Size tells how often a clone was seen (once, few, many) or the class of an expanded clone, and some rows leave it out.

cdr3_aa,cdr3_nt,clone_size,v_call,j_call,d_call
CASSLILAGGPREQFF,TGTGCCAGCAGCTTAATTCTAGCGGGGGGGCCCCGTGAGCAGTTCTTC,.,TRBV7-9,TRBJ2-1,TRBD2
CASSPGTLSTDTQYF,TGTGCCAGCAGCCCTGGGACACTAAGCACAGATACGCAGTATTTT,.,TRBV7-9,TRBJ2-3,.
CASSFGQGLISPLHF,TGTGCCAGCAGCTTTGGACAGGGCTTGATTTCACCCCTCCACTTT,.,TRBV5-6,TRBJ1-6,TRBD1
CASSPTGANNEKLFF,TGTGCCAGCAGTCCTACAGGGGCGAATAATGAAAAACTGTTTTTT,.,TRBV6-1,TRBJ1-4,TRBD1
CASSLGLTYNEQFF,TGTGCCAGCAGCTTAGGTCTCACTTACAATGAGCAGTTCTTC,.,TRBV11-2,TRBJ2-1,.
CASSPDTIMNTEAFF,TGTGCCAGCAGCCCGGACACTATTATGAACACTGAAGCTTTCTTT,once,TRBV9,TRBJ1-1,.
CASSVDPYEPQHF,TGTGCCAGCAGCGTAGACCCCTACGAGCCCCAGCATTTT,.,TRBV9,TRBJ1-5,.
CASSSKPGQGNEQFF,TGCGCCAGCAGCTCAAAACCGGGACAGGGTAATGAGCAGTTCTTC,.,TRBV5-1,TRBJ2-1,TRBD1
CASSQEGQGINEKLFF,TGTGCCAGCAGCCAAGAGGGACAGGGAATTAATGAAAAACTGTTTTTT,.,TRBV4-2,TRBJ1-4,TRBD1
CASSLLGNRRGYGYTF,TGTGCCAGCAGCCTCTTGGGCAACAGGCGCGGGTATGGCTACACCTTC,.,TRBV7-9,TRBJ1-2,.
CAWRGRGAGQPQHF,TGTGCCTGGAGAGGAAGGGGCGCAGGTCAGCCCCAGCATTTT,.,TRBV30,TRBJ1-5,.
CASSDLGNEQFF,TGTGCCAGCAGCGACCTCGGCAATGAGCAGTTCTTC,.,TRBV7-9,TRBJ2-1,.
CASATGTVNGYTF,TGTGCCAGCGCCACCGGGACGGTTAATGGCTACACCTTC,.,TRBV19,TRBJ1-2,.
CASSSPPEARRTNEKLFF,TGTGCCAGCAGCTCTCCTCCTGAAGCACGGAGAACTAATGAAAAACTGTTTTTT,.,TRBV7-9,TRBJ1-4,.
CASSLDRGRSNYGYTF,TGTGCCAGCAGCCTCGACAGGGGGCGATCCAACTATGGCTACACCTTC,.,TRBV5-4,TRBJ1-2,TRBD1
CASSEGQVYNEQFF,TGTGCCAGCAGTGAGGGACAGGTGTACAATGAGCAGTTCTTC,.,TRBV6-1,TRBJ2-1,TRBD1
CASSWGQVGNTIYF,TGTGCCAGCAGCTGGGGACAGGTTGGAAACACCATATATTTT,.,TRBV11-2,TRBJ1-3,TRBD1
CASSLTGVNPYEQYF,TGCGCCAGCAGCTTGACAGGCGTTAACCCCTACGAGCAGTACTTC,few,TRBV5-1,TRBJ2-7,.
CASSPRLGVNEQFF,TGTGCCAGTAGTCCCCGGTTAGGGGTCAATGAGCAGTTCTTC,.,TRBV19,TRBJ2-1,.
CASSFGAGRWEQYF,TGTGCCAGCAGCTTTGGGGCAGGGAGATGGGAGCAGTACTTC,.,TRBV11-2,TRBJ2-7,.
CASKQANQPQHF,TGTGCCAGCAAACAGGCCAATCAGCCCCAGCATTTT,.,TRBV6-6,TRBJ1-5,.
CASRGDRGNGYTF,TGTGCCAGCAGAGGGGACAGGGGGAACGGCTACACCTTC,.,TRBV2,TRBJ1-2,TRBD1
CASSSGLAELQYF,TGTGCCAGCAGCTCAGGACTAGCTGAATTGCAGTACTTC,.,TRBV7-8,TRBJ2-7,TRBD2
CASSFRGFNYGYTF,TGTGCCAGCAGTTTTCGAGGATTTAACTATGGCTACACCTTC,.,TRBV28,TRBJ1-2,.
CASSPGQAYGYTF,TGCGCCAGCAGCCCGGGACAAGCCTATGGCTACACCTTC,.,TRBV5-1,TRBJ1-2,.
CASSLTSGQETQYF,TGTGCCAGCAGCTTAACTAGCGGACAAGAGACCCAGTACTTC,.,TRBV9,TRBJ2-5,TRBD2
CASKPEEGARNGYTF,TGCGCCAGCAAGCCCGAGGAGGGGGCACGAAATGGCTACACCTTC,.,TRBV10-2,TRBJ1-2,TRBD1
CSARPGTEAFF,TGCAGTGCTAGGCCGGGAACTGAAGCTTTCTTT,.,TRBV20-1,TRBJ1-1,.
CASSLGGDTEAFF,TGTGCCAGCAGCTTGGGTGGGGACACTGAAGCTTTCTTT,few,TRBV5-4,TRBJ1-1,.
CASSSDGPNEKLFF,TGCGCCAGCAGCTCGGACGGGCCAAATGAAAAACTGTTTTTT,.,TRBV5-1,TRBJ1-4,.
CASSQVQETQYF,TGTGCCAGCAGCCAGGTACAAGAGACCCAGTACTTC,.,TRBV5-6,TRBJ2-5,.
CASGRGDSYNSPLHF,TGTGCCAGCGGTCGGGGCGACTCCTATAATTCACCCCTCCACTTT,once,TRBV28,TRBJ1-6,.
CASSSGQGYTEAFF,TGTGCCAGCAGCTCTGGACAGGGATACACTGAAGCTTTCTTT,.,TRBV5-4,TRBJ1-1,TRBD1
CASSPGGANTGELFF,TGTGCCAGCAGCCCCGGGGGGGCGAACACCGGGGAGCTGTTTTTT,.,TRBV4-2,TRBJ2-2,TRBD2
CASSLEDRNYGYTF,TGTGCCAGCAGCTTAGAGGACAGGAACTATGGCTACACCTTC,.,TRBV7-8,TRBJ1-2,TRBD1
CASSGLVSYEQYF,TGTGCCAGCAGTGGACTAGTATCCTACGAGCAGTACTTC,.,TRBV2,TRBJ2-7,.
CASSTGTSYEQYF,TGTGCCAGCAGCACCGGGACCTCCTACGAGCAGTACTTC,.,TRBV21-1,TRBJ2-7,.
CASSPIGTGEEQFF,TGCGCCAGCAGCCCGATAGGGACAGGGGAAGAGCAGTTCTTC,once,TRBV5-1,TRBJ2-1,TRBD1
CASSLGPTGKANYGYTF,TGTGCCAGCAGCTTAGGCCCGACAGGGAAAGCTAACTATGGCTACACCTTC,.,TRBV7-9,TRBJ1-2,TRBD1
CASSLPGPTSYEQYF,TGTGCCAGCAGTCTTCCGGGGCCTACTTCCTACGAGCAGTACTTC,once,TRBV28,TRBJ2-7,.
CASSLRWNTEAFF,TGTGCCAGCAGCTTGCGTTGGAACACTGAAGCTTTCTTT,.,TRBV11-3,TRBJ1-1,.
CASSEGTGPYGYTF,TGTGCCAGCAGTGAAGGCACAGGGCCCTATGGCTACACCTTC,.,TRBV6-1,TRBJ1-2,.
CASSQVGTGAEAFF,TGTGCCAGCAGCCAAGTCGGGACAGGAGCTGAAGCTTTCTTT,.,TRBV14,TRBJ1-1,TRBD1
CASSVLPGQGNFNYGYTF,TGTGCCAGCAGCGTACTCCCGGGACAGGGGAACTTTAACTATGGCTACACCTTC,.,TRBV9,TRBJ1-2,TRBD1
CASNLPGSVTGNTIYF,TGTGCCAGTAATCTTCCGGGCTCAGTGACTGGAAACACCATATATTTT,.,TRBV19,TRBJ1-3,.
CASSKRRASPLHF,TGTGCCAGCAGCAAAAGAAGGGCCTCACCCCTCCACTTT,.,TRBV21-1,TRBJ1-6,.
CASSVAGGGPSGANVLTF,TGTGCCAGCAGCGTAGCCGGCGGGGGGCCATCTGGGGCCAACGTCCTGACTTTC,.,TRBV9,TRBJ2-6,TRBD2
CASSPTGGTPGRTDTQYF,TGTGCCAGCAGCCCGACTGGCGGTACCCCGGGGAGGACAGATACGCAGTATTTT,once,TRBV7-3,TRBJ2-3,.
CASSLTPEGTDTQYF,TGTGCCAGCAGCTTAACCCCGGAAGGCACAGATACGCAGTATTTT,.,TRBV7-3,TRBJ2-3,.
CARSFLSSTISEQYF,TGTGCCAGAAGCTTTCTTAGTAGTACGATCTCCGAGCAGTACTTC,.,TRBV5-3,TRBJ2-7,.
CASTPPGGARMNTEAFF,TGTGCCAGCACCCCGCCAGGGGGGGCGCGTATGAACACTGAAGCTTTCTTT,.,TRBV9,TRBJ1-1,TRBD1
CASILDRGSNQPQHF,TGTGCCAGCATCCTCGACAGGGGTAGCAATCAGCCCCAGCATTTT,many,TRBV21-1,TRBJ1-5,.
CASSLGPTEKETQYF,TGTGCTAGCAGCTTAGGACCGACAGAGAAAGAGACCCAGTACTTC,.,TRBV7-7,TRBJ2-5,.
CASSYAGRVSTEAFF,TGTGCCAGCAGTTACGCAGGGAGAGTGAGCACTGAAGCTTTCTTT,.,TRBV6-5,TRBJ1-1,.
CASSLGTGNTEAFF,TGCGCCAGCAGCTTGGGGACAGGGAACACTGAAGCTTTCTTT,once,TRBV5-1,TRBJ1-1,TRBD1
CASSDGIGMFF,TGTGCCAGCTCGGATGGTATCGGAATGTTCTTC,.,TRBV25-1,TRBJ2-1,.
CASAQGSSNEQFF,TGTGCCAGCGCTCAGGGGTCCAGCAATGAGCAGTTCTTC,.,TRBV5-4,TRBJ2-1,.